The rows below give T cell receptor beta chains drawn from one sample of a study of blood T cell repertoires in COVID-19. Measured with immunoSEQ multiplex PCR; TCRdb has only the in-frame clones, and not every one. The table includes about 480,000 clones, 87% detected once. Sequenced material: PBMCs or T cells enriched from blood (not recorded which). The receptors come from a woman aged 18-29 years with acute COVID-19. Both conserved end residues are part of each CDR3. A D gene is named only where the DNA matches it firmly. A clone size is listed for some rows: how often the clone was seen (once, few, many), or a class if it is expanded.

.,.,TRBV19,TRBJ2-5,TGTGCCAGTTCCGCCACCGGCGGGACCCAGTACTTC,CASSATGGTQYF
.,.,TRBV6-5,TRBJ2-7,TGTGCCAGCACACAGGGTCTCGAGCAGTACTTC,CASTQGLEQYF
.,.,TRBV9,TRBJ1-2,TGTGCCAGCAGCCCATGGGGGGTTGCTAACTATGGCTACACCTTC,CASSPWGVANYGYTF
.,.,TRBV28,TRBJ1-5,TGTGCCAGTAGAACTCGACAGGGCAATCAGCCCCAGCATTTT,CASRTRQGNQPQHF
.,.,TRBV18,TRBJ1-1,TGTGCCAGCTCACCGAGTACTGAAGCTTTCTTT,CASSPSTEAFF
.,.,TRBV28,TRBJ1-4,TGTGCCAGCAGCCATACCAGGGGCGTAGGTGAAAAACTGTTTTTT,CASSHTRGVGEKLFF
few,.,TRBV19,TRBJ1-2,TGTGCCAGTAGTATCAACGGAGTCGATTATGGCTACACCTTC,CASSINGVDYGYTF
.,TRBD1,TRBV15,TRBJ2-5,TGTGCCACCAGCAGACAACAGGGGCAAGAGACCCAGTACTTC,CATSRQQGQETQYF
.,TRBD2,TRBV2,TRBJ2-7,TGTGCCAGCAGTGGAAGACTAGCGGCGGAGGCCTACGAGCAGTACTTC,CASSGRLAAEAYEQYF
.,.,TRBV19,TRBJ1-3,TGTGCCAGTAGTATGCAGGGAAACACCATATATTTT,CASSMQGNTIYF
.,TRBD1,TRBV5-4,TRBJ1-5,TGTGCCAGCAGCGAAACAGGGGTGGCTCAGCCCCAGCATTTT,CASSETGVAQPQHF
.,.,TRBV7-2,TRBJ1-2,TGTGCCAGCAGCCTATACGGGACACAAAGATACTATGGCTACACCTTC,CASSLYGTQRYYGYTF
.,TRBD2,TRBV4-3,TRBJ2-1,TGCGCCAGCAGCCAAGAAGATGGGAGCGGGAGACTCTACAATGAGCAGTTCTTC,CASSQEDGSGRLYNEQFF
.,.,TRBV9,TRBJ2-7,TGTGCCAGCAGCTCCAGGGATCTTAGCTACGAGCAGTACTTC,CASSSRDLSYEQYF
.,.,TRBV6-6,TRBJ2-1,TGTGCCAGCAGGCATATGGGGGGTGAGCAGTTCTTC,CASRHMGGEQFF
.,TRBD1,TRBV3-1/TRBV3-2,TRBJ2-7,TGTGCCAGCAGCCAAGATTGGGACAGGACATACGAGCAGTACTTC,CASSQDWDRTYEQYF
.,TRBD1,TRBV24-1,TRBJ2-2,TGTGCCACCAGTGCCGGGACAGGGGACACCGGGGAGCTGTTTTTT,CATSAGTGDTGELFF
.,TRBD1,TRBV25-1,TRBJ1-1,TGTGCCAGCAGAGGGACAGGGGGCACTGAAGCTTTCTTT,CASRGTGGTEAFF
.,TRBD2,TRBV7-7,TRBJ2-5,TGTGCCAGCAGCTTAGAGCGGGGGGAGACCCAGTACTTC,CASSLERGETQYF
.,TRBD2,TRBV12-3/TRBV12-4,TRBJ2-1,TGTGCCAGCAGTATGAGAGCGGGGGGGGAGCAGTTCTTC,CASSMRAGGEQFF
.,TRBD1,TRBV24-1,TRBJ2-3,TGTGCCACCAGTGATTTGTCGGATCAGGGGGCAGATACGCAGTATTTT,CATSDLSDQGADTQYF
.,TRBD2,TRBV7-9,TRBJ2-3,TGTGCCAGCAGCTTAGAGGGCGGGGGGCGAACAGATACGCAGTATTTT,CASSLEGGGRTDTQYF
.,TRBD1,TRBV3-1/TRBV3-2,TRBJ1-2,TGTGCCAGCAGCCAAGACAGGGGGCCGGGGAACTATGGCTACACCTTC,CASSQDRGPGNYGYTF
.,.,TRBV2,TRBJ2-3,TGTGCCAGCCACGGAGATTTCGCAGATACGCAGTATTTT,CASHGDFADTQYF
.,.,TRBV5-1,TRBJ2-7,TGCGCCAGCAGCTTGGTAGACAGGACCTACGAGCAGTACTTC,CASSLVDRTYEQYF
.,.,TRBV29-1,TRBJ2-7,TGCAGCAAGCGAATTGGCCCGCCCGCCTACGAGCAGTACTTC,CSKRIGPPAYEQYF
.,.,TRBV7-3,TRBJ2-1,TGTGCCAGCAGCTTAGGCGGCTCCTACAATGAGCAGTTCTTC,CASSLGGSYNEQFF
.,TRBD1,TRBV28,TRBJ1-1,TGTGCCGCGAAGACAGGGGGCATGAACACTGAAGCTTTCTTT,CAAKTGGMNTEAFF
.,.,TRBV6-5,TRBJ2-7,TGTGCCAGCGGCGGGTCCGCAATGACCTACGAGCAGTACTTC,CASGGSAMTYEQYF
.,.,TRBV19,TRBJ1-1,TGTGCCAGTAGCAAAGGTCGGGCGGGGAACACTGAAGCTTTCTTT,CASSKGRAGNTEAFF
.,TRBD1,TRBV20-1,TRBJ1-4,TGCAGTGCTTCCGAGCGACAGGGTCTGTTTTTT,CSASERQGLFF
.,TRBD1,TRBV7-9,TRBJ2-5,TGTGCCAGCAGCGTAGGGACAGGGGGACAAGAGACCCAGTACTTC,CASSVGTGGQETQYF
.,.,TRBV2,TRBJ1-4,TGTGCCAGCAGGGACCGGGACACCGAAAAACTGTTTTTT,CASRDRDTEKLFF
.,.,TRBV7-9,TRBJ2-5,TGTGCCAGCAGCTTAATTAAAGAGACCCAGTACTTC,CASSLIKETQYF
.,.,TRBV4-1,TRBJ2-6,TGCGCCAGCAGCCAAGGCTTTTACATCTCTGGGGCCAACGTCCTGACTTTC,CASSQGFYISGANVLTF
.,.,TRBV9,TRBJ1-4,TGTGCCAGCAGCGCACACGGGACAACTAATGAAAAACTGTTTTTT,CASSAHGTTNEKLFF
.,TRBD1,TRBV6-5,TRBJ1-2,TGTGCCAGCAATTCTGACAGGGGGCACTATGGCTACACCTTC,CASNSDRGHYGYTF
.,.,TRBV18,TRBJ1-1,TGTGCCAGCTCACCTACGGTTCACACTGAAGCTTTCTTT,CASSPTVHTEAFF
few,TRBD1,TRBV4-3,TRBJ1-1,TGCGCCAGCAGCACATCGCGACAGGGAAGCGCTGAAGCTTTCTTT,CASSTSRQGSAEAFF
.,.,TRBV5-1,TRBJ2-1,TGCGCCAGCAGCCCGGGATACTACAATGAGCAGTTCTTC,CASSPGYYNEQFF
.,.,TRBV6-5,TRBJ2-2,TGTGCCAGCAGAGCGACAGACCGGAACACCGGGGAGCTGTTTTTT,CASRATDRNTGELFF
.,.,TRBV28,TRBJ2-3,TGTGCCAGCAGTTTCAGTTACGATAGCACAGATACGCAGTATTTT,CASSFSYDSTDTQYF
.,.,TRBV4-1,TRBJ1-2,TGCGCCAGCAGCCAAGTGTCAGATGCTCCCTATGGCTACACCTTC,CASSQVSDAPYGYTF
.,.,TRBV6-5,TRBJ1-2,TGTGCCAGCAGTTACGGGGGGGCGTCGGGCTACACCTTC,CASSYGGASGYTF
.,.,TRBV4-1,TRBJ1-1,TGCGCCAGCAGTCCCCGGGGGGGGCGAACTGAAGCTTTCTTT,CASSPRGGRTEAFF
.,.,TRBV19,TRBJ2-5,TGTGCCAGTCGTCGGACAGTCCGAGAGACCCAGTACTTC,CASRRTVRETQYF
.,.,TRBV7-2,TRBJ2-6,TGTGCCAGCAGCCAGAACCGGGCTGGGGCCAACGTCCTGACTTTC,CASSQNRAGANVLTF
.,.,TRBV7-2,TRBJ1-5,TGTGCCAGCAGCTCCTCGGCGGGTAATCAGCCCCAGCATTTT,CASSSSAGNQPQHF